These T cell receptor beta chains were read from a single sample in a study of blood T cell repertoires in COVID-19. TCRdb's copy holds only in-frame clones and misses some; the assay was immunoSEQ multiplex PCR. The sample holds fewer than 250,000 clones, more than 70% seen once. The source material was peripheral blood. These receptors originate from a woman older than 75 with COVID-19, enrolled during active disease. CDR3s include the opening cysteine and the closing phenylalanine or tryptophan.

V	length	CDR3
TRBV5-1	13	CASSLGSKETQYF
TRBV6-4	14	CASSDGGLGEKLFF
TRBV7-2	15	CASSYYRAGENIQYF
TRBV7-2	14	CASSLSLAGQDCYF
TRBV19	14	CASSVQGSNQPQHF
TRBV7-9	12	CASSRGSGELFF
TRBV7-9	12	CASSPRDYEQYF
TRBV5-4	13	CASRGATNTEAFF
TRBV5-4	15	CASSHGTGRDQPQHF
TRBV28	14	CASSLLDSPYGYTF
TRBV7-8	14	CASSLAESWAEAFF
TRBV7-8	14	CASSLGTLTGEQYF
TRBV6-6	13	CASSRDLSFEQFF
TRBV6-2/TRBV6-3	15	CASSYTGQPNYGYTF
TRBV10-3	15	CAISESGLGTDTQYF
TRBV24-1	15	CATSDRDRATDTQYF
TRBV7-2	13	CASSPQREAEAFF
TRBV12-5	11	CAMIVGYEQYF
TRBV12-3/TRBV12-4	13	CASSLKQNTEAFF
TRBV7-2	15	CASSLATGAGNTIYF
TRBV7-2	17	CASSSRRTGGTGNTIYF
TRBV7-2	14	CASSFQQMNTEAFF
TRBV6-1	13	CASSGQGYTEAFF
TRBV14	14	CASSLGTGNTEAFF
TRBV7-8	16	CASSLASGGASNEQFF
TRBV7-9	14	CASSLAGAGNTIYF
TRBV7-9	15	CASGVGTGGYTEAFF
TRBV28	15	CASSVLGQGLSAQHF
TRBV3-1/TRBV3-2	15	CASRGPGQGNEKLFF
TRBV4-3	16	CASSPGGAGRNEKLFF
TRBV5-1	15	CASSLEGTGYQPQHF
TRBV5-4	14	CATRREELGNTIYF
TRBV5-4	14	CASSFGQAGYGYTF